Listed below are T cell receptor beta chains from one sample, sequenced in a study of molecular identifiers for immune sequencing clone quantification. One entry per CDR3 protein, called by TCRdb with MiXCR from the PCR reads. Of about 510,000 distinct CDR3 sequences in the sample, about 21% are singletons; the top ten hold 0.65% to 0.95%. Sequences were obtained from naive CD8+ T cells from blood, with Jurkat cell RNA spiked in. Receptor source: a human donor in good health. Some libraries in this study had Jurkat cell RNA spiked in. Both conserved end residues are part of each CDR3. Each record gives: V gene, D gene, J gene, clone size, CDR3 protein, CDR3 DNA. D genes are given only for firm matches. Clone size is not always given. Where it is, it says once, few, many or a class for expanded clones.

TRBV30	-	TRBJ1-5	-	CARSLGMGRNQPQHF	TGTGCCAGGAGTTTAGGTATGGGCCGAAATCAGCCCCAGCATTTT
TRBV20-1	TRBD2	TRBJ2-5	few	CSATETSGRAGETQYF	TGCAGTGCTACGGAAACTAGCGGGAGGGCCGGGGAGACCCAGTACTTC
TRBV27	-	TRBJ2-3	few	CASSLGLLDTQYF	TGTGCCAGCAGTTTAGGACTCCTAGATACGCAGTATTTT
TRBV20-1	-	TRBJ2-3	many	CSARERRGTDTQYF	TGCAGTGCTAGAGAACGTCGGGGCACAGATACGCAGTATTTT
TRBV7-9	TRBD1	TRBJ1-4	many	CASSFAITGTEVEKLFF	TGTGCCAGCAGCTTCGCGATAACCGGGACAGAAGTCGAAAAACTGTTTTTT
TRBV7-2	TRBD2	TRBJ2-1	-	CASSPRRRGAYNEQFF	TGTGCCAGCAGCCCCCGACGGCGGGGGGCCTACAATGAGCAGTTCTTC
TRBV27	TRBD1	TRBJ1-2	-	CASSLTLRTGRQDGYTF	TGTGCCAGCAGTTTAACTCTTCGGACAGGAAGACAAGATGGCTACACCTTC
TRBV5-1	TRBD1	TRBJ2-7	-	CASSLGQGVGYEQYF	TGCGCCAGCAGCTTGGGACAGGGGGTGGGCTACGAGCAGTACTTC
TRBV30	-	TRBJ2-3	-	CACSGTGSPDTQYF	TGTGCCTGTAGCGGGACAGGGAGTCCAGATACGCAGTATTTT
TRBV27	-	TRBJ1-4	-	CASRTMMTSLNEKLFF	TGTGCCAGCAGAACTATGATGACCTCTTTAAATGAAAAACTGTTTTTT
TRBV5-6	-	TRBJ2-7	few	CASSAGGGNYEQYF	TGTGCCAGCAGCGCAGGGGGAGGGAACTACGAGCAGTACTTC
TRBV24-1	-	TRBJ2-3	few	CATSATGYTDTQYF	TGTGCCACCAGTGCGACAGGATACACAGATACGCAGTATTTT
TRBV7-9	-	TRBJ1-1	many	CASSAGQNVEAFF	TGTGCCAGCAGCGCCGGACAGAATGTTGAAGCTTTCTTT
TRBV24-1	-	TRBJ2-7	-	CATSGELYEQYF	TGTGCCACCAGTGGCGAACTCTACGAGCAGTACTTC
TRBV9	TRBD1	TRBJ2-3	-	CASSVDGRGPDTQYF	TGTGCCAGCAGCGTAGATGGCAGGGGGCCAGATACGCAGTATTTT
TRBV7-9	TRBD1	TRBJ2-5	few	CASSFEGQGALQETQYF	TGTGCCAGCAGCTTTGAAGGACAGGGGGCTCTCCAAGAGACCCAGTACTTC
TRBV2	TRBD1	TRBJ1-1	many	CASSPGQGSAEAFF	TGTGCCAGCAGCCCGGGACAGGGTAGCGCTGAAGCTTTCTTT
TRBV27	-	TRBJ1-1	few	CASSLVGNTGAFF	TGTGCCAGCAGTTTAGTAGGTAACACTGGAGCTTTCTTT
TRBV6-4	TRBD2	TRBJ2-1	few	CASSDSDGGGYNEQFF	TGTGCCAGCAGTGACTCCGACGGGGGGGGGTACAATGAGCAGTTCTTC
TRBV5-1	TRBD2	TRBJ2-3	many	CASSHTSGSFSDTQYF	TGCGCCAGCAGCCATACTAGCGGGAGCTTCTCAGATACGCAGTATTTT
TRBV28	-	TRBJ2-1	few	CASSLWSGQSSYNEQFF	TGTGCCAGCAGTTTATGGTCCGGGCAGAGCTCCTACAATGAGCAGTTCTTC
TRBV5-1	-	TRBJ2-3	many	CASSQPRASETDTQYF	TGCGCCAGCAGCCAACCCAGGGCTTCCGAAACAGATACGCAGTATTTT
TRBV12-3/TRBV12-4	TRBD1	TRBJ2-3	many	CASRGRTGTDTQYF	TGTGCCAGCAGGGGAAGGACAGGGACAGATACGCAGTATTTT
TRBV11-2	-	TRBJ2-5	few	CASSLGFGPGETQYF	TGTGCCAGCAGCTTAGGGTTCGGCCCTGGGGAGACCCAGTACTTC
TRBV12-5	-	TRBJ2-2	many	CASGPQSGENTGELFF	TGTGCTAGTGGCCCCCAGTCTGGGGAGAACACCGGGGAGCTGTTTTTT
TRBV10-3	-	TRBJ2-7	-	CAISKSDVSPEGF	TGTGCCATCAGTAAGTCGGATGTCTCCCCGGAGGGGTTC
TRBV28	-	TRBJ1-5	-	CASSLFRQDMSNQPQHF	TGTGCCAGCAGTTTGTTCCGACAGGACATGAGCAATCAGCCCCAGCATTTT
TRBV6-2/TRBV6-3	-	TRBJ1-5	-	CASSYKGPGRQPQHF	TGTGCCAGCAGTTACAAAGGGCCGGGCCGTCAGCCCCAGCATTTT
TRBV20-1	TRBD2	TRBJ2-7	-	CSASTLRTSSYEQYF	TGCAGTGCAAGCACACTTAGGACTAGCTCCTACGAGCAGTACTTC
TRBV4-1	TRBD1	TRBJ1-5	-	CASSQVGGQPQQF	TGCGCCAGCAGCCAAGTAGGGGGCCAGCCCCAGCAATTT
TRBV2	-	TRBJ1-5	many	CASSAGYSNQPQHF	TGTGCCAGCAGTGCAGGGTATAGCAATCAGCCCCAGCATTTT
TRBV3-1	TRBD1	TRBJ2-3	-	CASSQVGGTTDTQYF	TGTGCCAGCAGCCAAGTAGGGGGCACCACAGATACGCAGTATTTT
TRBV4-3	-	TRBJ2-7	-	CASSQDQRYGREQYF	TGCGCCAGCAGCCAAGATCAACGCTACGGCCGCGAGCAGTACTTC
TRBV28	TRBD1	TRBJ1-4	many	CASSLYRGREKLFF	TGTGCCAGCAGTTTATACAGGGGGCGCGAAAAACTGTTTTTT
TRBV6-5	-	TRBJ1-1	few	CASSPAGAEAFF	TGTGCCAGCAGTCCTGCAGGGGCTGAAGCTTTCTTT
TRBV27	-	TRBJ2-3	-	CASSLGTPIADTQYF	TGTGCCAGCAGTTTGGGAACCCCAATCGCAGATACGCAGTATTTT
TRBV9	TRBD1	TRBJ1-5	many	CASSTTGDQPQHF	TGTGCCAGCAGCACGACAGGGGATCAGCCCCAGCATTTT
TRBV5-4	-	TRBJ2-5	many	CASSFKDLQETQYF	TGTGCCAGCAGCTTTAAGGACTTACAAGAGACCCAGTACTTC
TRBV6-2/TRBV6-3	-	TRBJ2-7	few	CASTPVDGSYEQYF	TGTGCCAGCACGCCCGTGGACGGATCCTACGAGCAGTACTTC
TRBV4-3	TRBD2	TRBJ2-5	many	CASSQGLAGGQETQYF	TGCGCCAGCAGCCAGGGACTAGCGGGGGGTCAAGAGACCCAGTACTTC
TRBV7-8	-	TRBJ2-3	many	CASSYSRSSSTDTQYF	TGTGCCAGCAGCTATTCACGCAGCTCTAGCACAGATACGCAGTATTTT
TRBV5-1	-	TRBJ2-7	many	CASSLAGQTYEQYF	TGCGCCAGCAGCTTGGCAGGACAAACCTACGAGCAGTACTTC
TRBV6-2/TRBV6-3	TRBD2	TRBJ2-3	-	CASSYRRVTSGSTDTQYF	TGTGCCAGCAGTTACAGGAGGGTGACTAGCGGAAGCACAGATACGCAGTATTTT
TRBV3-1	TRBD1	TRBJ2-2	many	CASSQRAWTGQNTGELFF	TGTGCCAGCAGCCAACGCGCCTGGACAGGGCAGAACACCGGGGAGCTGTTTTTT
TRBV6-5	-	TRBJ2-2	-	CASSYRQSTGELFF	TGTGCCAGCAGTTATAGACAGAGCACCGGGGAGCTGTTTTTT
TRBV6-2/TRBV6-3	-	TRBJ2-7	many	CASSFSSGPYEQYF	TGTGCCAGCAGTTTTTCGTCAGGTCCCTACGAGCAGTACTTC
TRBV23-1	TRBD2	TRBJ2-5	many	CASSQYRLASGGHPLETQYF	TGCGCCAGCAGTCAATATCGGTTGGCTAGCGGGGGGCACCCCCTAGAGACCCAGTACTTC
TRBV4-3	TRBD2	TRBJ2-7	-	CASSQDRGGGGLNEQYF	TGCGCCAGCAGCCAAGATAGAGGCGGGGGGGGCCTCAACGAGCAGTACTTC
TRBV15	-	TRBJ2-2	many	CATSRDYGMVGELFF	TGTGCCACCAGCAGAGATTACGGGATGGTCGGGGAGCTGTTTTTT
TRBV2	-	TRBJ2-7	-	CSSSQGRAYEQYF	TGTTCCAGCAGTCAGGGGAGAGCCTACGAGCAGTACTTC
TRBV12-3/TRBV12-4	TRBD1	TRBJ1-6	-	CASSLVVGGSSPLHF	TGTGCCAGCAGTTTAGTTGTAGGGGGCAGTTCACCCCTCCACTTT
TRBV13	TRBD1	TRBJ1-6	-	CASSSDRSPLHF	TGTGCCAGCAGCTCGGACAGGTCACCCCTCCACTTT
TRBV27	TRBD1	TRBJ2-3	once	CASSLDRARDTQYF	TGTGCCAGCAGCCTAGACAGGGCTAGAGATACGCAGTATTTT
TRBV12-3/TRBV12-4	TRBD1	TRBJ2-7	once	CASSLLGTETYGQYF	TGTGCCAGCAGTTTACTCGGGACAGAAACCTACGGGCAGTACTTC
TRBV4-1	-	TRBJ2-2	-	CASSPIAEDIIPGELFF	TGCGCCAGCAGCCCCATTGCCGAGGACATAATACCCGGGGAGCTGTTTTTT